The 28 T cell receptor beta chains reported below all come from one sample, sequenced in a study of Graves' ophthalmopathy and Graves' hyperthyroidism. Amplification from RNA transcripts yielded the TCR beta CDR3 regions. Second-round multiplex PCR followed a first-round RT-PCR using HTBI primers. TCRdb called the multiplex PCR reads again in MiXCR, with one record for every CDR3 protein. The sample has 210,000 or so distinct CDR3 sequences; approximately 29% are singletons. Sequenced sample: peripheral blood. The origin of the receptors is a middle-aged man with Graves' ophthalmopathy.

The sample holds many counts of this clonotype. V and J are TRBV19 and TRBJ1-2; TRBD1 might be the D (5 bases). Germline V CDR1 and CDR2: LNHDA, SQIVND (reference sequence). With 5 bases removed from V and 3 bases from J, the gap between germline ends came to 16 bases. CDR3 length: 15 residues. CDR3 loop: CASSEGDGTHYGYTF. In DNA form, the CDR3 reads TGTGCCAGTAGTGAGGGAGACGGGACTCACTATGGCTACACCTTC.

This sequence joins TRBV12-3 or TRBV12-4 and TRBJ2-5; no definite D call. With 6 bases removed from V and 5 bases from J, the gap between germline ends came to 13 bases. The CDR3 spans 13 residues. CDR3 bases: TGTGCCAGCAGCTTACAGAGGACGGAGACCCAGTACTTC. Residues: CASSLQRTETQYF.

The CDR3 protein is CASTKDRRRGYTF. The CDR3 DNA follows: TGTGCCAGCACTAAGGACAGGCGGCGTGGCTACACCTTC. This chain joins TRBV12-3 or TRBV12-4 and TRBJ1-2; 7 nucleotides agree with TRBD1. Trimming cost V 7 bases and J 7 bases; bases outside gene matches: 9. This CDR3 comprises 13 residues.

Ten or more counts support this clonotype. This chain uses TRBV6-5 with TRBJ1-6, with 10 nucleotides matching TRBD1. The CDR3 has 14 residues. Germline-derived CDR1 and CDR2 are MNHEY and SVGAGI. J lost 11 bases, V lost 8 bases, and 9 bases had no gene match. This CDR3 is CASGSGTGVPPLHF. Written as DNA, the CDR3 is TGTGCCAGCGGCTCCGGGACAGGGGTACCACCCCTCCACTTT.

This clonotype was counted at least ten times. The chain carries TRBV6-2 or TRBV6-3 and TRBJ2-7, with 7 bases identical to TRBD2. CDR1 MNHEY and CDR2 SVGEGT come from the germline V gene. The CDR3 contains 13 residues. With V trimmed by 2 bases and J by 2 bases, 0 bases remained unmatched. In nucleotides, the CDR3 is TGTGCCAGCAGTTACCTAGCGGCCTACGAGCAGTACTTC. Its protein is CASSYLAAYEQYF.

This clonotype was counted ten times or more. V is TRBV19 and J is TRBJ2-2, with D possibly TRBD2 on 6 matching bases. The V gene's germline CDR1 is LNHDA and CDR2 SQIVND (reference sequence). This CDR3 has 16 amino acids. Trimming removed 3 bases at V and 4 bases at J, with 15 bases between. The CDR3 DNA follows: TGTGCCAGTAGTATGGGGAGCGGGCGGCGCACCGGGGAGCTGTTTTTT. This encodes CASSMGSGRRTGELFF.

The rearrangement joins TRBV2 to TRBJ1-1, with D perhaps matching TRBD1 (5 bases). With 4 bases removed from V and 4 bases from J, the gap between germline ends came to 10 bases. CDR1 and CDR2 (germline): SNHLY, FYNNEI. The length of the CDR3 is 13 residues. The CDR3 protein is CASSGNRLTEAFF. CDR3 bases: TGTGCCAGCAGTGGGAACAGGCTCACTGAAGCTTTCTTT.

There are many counts of this clonotype. J is TRBJ1-1 and V is TRBV6-1, with D unclear. Germline V gives CDR1 MNHNS, CDR2 SASEGT. With 4 bases removed from V and 11 bases from J, the gap between germline ends came to 11 bases. This CDR3 contains 11 residues. The chain's CDR3 is CASSGTSRAFF. DNA of the CDR3: TGTGCCAGCAGTGGGACCTCTCGGGCTTTCTTT.

This clonotype was observed at least ten times. This chain links TRBV28 with TRBJ1-1; possibly TRBD1 for D (6 bases). This CDR3 has 16 residues. V was pared by 3 bases and J by 4 bases, with 18 bases between. CDR1 and CDR2 from the germline V gene are MDHEN and SYDVKM. The CDR3 reads CASSFPGDTGRTEAFF. CDR3 coding DNA: TGTGCCAGCAGTTTTCCCGGGGACACGGGGCGCACTGAAGCTTTCTTT.

This chain uses TRBV2 with TRBJ2-5; tentatively, D is TRBD1 (6 bases). The V gene's germline CDR1 is SNHLY and CDR2 FYNNEI. The CDR3 runs to 14 residues. Trimming cost V 10 bases and J 1 base, with 16 bases left between them. CDR3 in amino acids: CATRTEWGQETQYF. The DNA of the CDR3 is TGTGCCACCCGGACAGAGTGGGGCCAAGAGACCCAGTACTTC.

This clonotype was detected many times. The V call is TRBV12-3 or TRBV12-4, the J call TRBJ2-3; D remains unclear. Trimming took 5 bases from V and 1 from J, leaving 7 bases between them. The CDR3 covers 13 residues. This chain's CDR3 is CASSNRGTDTQYF. The CDR3 DNA follows: TGTGCCAGCAGTAATCGGGGCACAGATACGCAGTATTTT.

The V gene is TRBV19, the J gene TRBJ1-1, with a weak D call TRBD1 (5 bases). V was trimmed by 5 bases and J by 12 bases, leaving 19 bases between them. This CDR3 comprises 13 residues. Germline-derived CDR1 and CDR2 are LNHDA and SQIVND (reference sequence). The CDR3 protein is CASSPWNGRQTFF. CDR3 bases: TGTGCCAGTAGTCCCTGGAATGGGCGACAGACTTTCTTT.

This clonotype was seen repeatedly, ten times or more. The rearrangement uses TRBV19 and TRBJ1-2; 10 positions match TRBD1. V shed 5 bases and J 8 bases; nucleotides not matched to a gene: 5. Germline V lookup: CDR1 LNHDA, CDR2 SQIVND (reference sequence). This CDR3 comprises 13 residues. The CDR3 is CASSWDRGRGYTF. CDR3 DNA sequence: TGTGCCAGTAGTTGGGACAGGGGACGCGGCTACACCTTC.

This clonotype was counted ten times or more. This chain uses TRBV5-1 with TRBJ2-7, with D perhaps matching TRBD2 (5 bases). The ends were cut back, 7 bases at V and 5 bases at J, with 28 bases in the middle. The CDR3 extends over 17 amino acids. The germline gives CDR1 SGHRS, CDR2 YFSETQ. This CDR3 reads CASQHFPPSGFSDEQYF. CDR3 coding DNA: TGCGCCAGCCAACACTTCCCCCCCTCGGGGTTTTCCGACGAGCAGTACTTC.

This clonotype was observed at least ten times. V is TRBV30 and J is TRBJ1-1; 7 positions agree with TRBD1. Trimming removed 2 bases from V and 6 bases from J; junction bases left unmatched: 6. The CDR3 length is 13 residues. Germline CDR1 reads GTSNPN; CDR2 reads SVGIG (reference sequence). The CDR3 coding sequence is TGTGCCTGGAGTAAGACAGGGTACCCTGAAGCTTTCTTT. This codes for CAWSKTGYPEAFF.

This clonotype was seen many times. J is TRBJ1-1 and V is TRBV12-3 or TRBV12-4, with D possibly being TRBD1 (5 bases). This CDR3 contains 13 residues. Trimming left V 5 bases short and J 7 bases short, with 14 bases between. CDR3: CASSPQQQGEAFF. The CDR3 coding sequence is TGTGCCAGCAGTCCTCAGCAGCAGGGTGAAGCTTTCTTT.

This clonotype was detected many times. The chain combines TRBV28 with TRBJ2-7, with D tentatively TRBD2 (6 bases). The CDR3 extends over 16 amino acids. The germline V gene encodes CDR1 MDHEN and CDR2 SYDVKM. Trimming left V 6 bases short and J 6 bases short, with 24 bases between. The CDR3 DNA reads as TGTGCCAGCAGCTTCAACGAGGGACGAAAAGCGGGCGAGCAGTACTTC. Protein: CASSFNEGRKAGEQYF.

The genes are TRBV7-2 and TRBJ1-5; 9 bases line up with TRBD1. CDR1 and CDR2 (germline): SGHTA, FQGNSA. This CDR3 is built from 15 residues. V was pared by 5 bases and J by 5 bases, with 7 bases of the junction left unmatched. The CDR3 protein is CASSRGQGTDQPQHF. CDR3 coding DNA: TGTGCCAGCAGCCGCGGACAGGGGACAGATCAGCCCCAGCATTTT.

This clonotype was observed many times. DNA of the CDR3: TGTGCCAGCAGCCGACAGAACAATCAGCCCCAGCATTTT. This sequence encodes CASSRQNNQPQHF. The chain joins TRBV28 to TRBJ1-5; possibly TRBD1 for D (5 bases). The V gene lost 6 bases and the J gene lost 3 bases, with 9 bases spanning the gap. The CDR3 is 13 amino acids. Germline CDR1 MDHEN, CDR2 SYDVKM.

This clonotype was picked up many times. One end of the junction does not line up with germline, which may come from a read error. V usage is TRBV11-2 and J usage is TRBJ1-2; 7 bases are a match to TRBD1. The CDR3 length is 16 residues. Germline V lookup: CDR1 SGHAT, CDR2 FQNNGV. CDR3 sequence reads: CTSSPSTGITFYGYTF. In DNA, the CDR3 is TGTACCAGCAGCCCGTCGACAGGGATAACTTTCTATGGCTACACCTTC. Filled out from reference TRBV11-2 and TRBJ1-2, the complete variable domain reads EAGVAQSPRYKIIEKRQSVAFWCNPISGHATLYWYQQILGQGPKLLIQFQNNGVVDDSQLPKDRFSAERLKGVDSTLKIQPAKLEDSAVYLCTSSPSTGITFYGYTFGSGTRLTVV.

This clonotype was counted many times. The chain has TRBV29-1 and TRBJ2-2, with 9 bases lining up with TRBD1. The CDR3 is 16 residues long. The germline V gene has CDR1 SQVTM and CDR2 ANQGSEA. V was clipped by 5 bases and J by 2 bases; unmatched bases: 9. DNA for the CDR3: TGCAGCGTTCAACAGGGGGCCGGTAGCAACACCGGGGAGCTGTTTTTT. The encoded protein is CSVQQGAGSNTGELFF.

This clonotype was seen repeatedly, ten times or more. The genes are TRBV24-1 and TRBJ1-1; D is uncertain. Germline-derived CDR1 and CDR2 are KGHDR and SFDVKD. The CDR3 contains 12 residues. The ends were cut back, 2 bases at V and 8 bases at J, with 8 bases in the middle. CDR3 region: CATSDYGSEAFF. DNA of the CDR3: TGTGCCACCAGTGATTACGGATCAGAAGCTTTCTTT.

This clonotype was detected ten times or more. The rearrangement uses TRBV2 and TRBJ2-2; D possibly corresponds to TRBD2 (6 bases). CDR3 size: 18 residues. The germline gives CDR1 SNHLY, CDR2 FYNNEI. V lost 6 bases to trimming and J lost 2 bases, with 22 bases between them. The CDR3 is CASRPDSRVAENTGELFF. CDR3 in DNA: TGTGCCAGCAGACCTGACTCGAGGGTAGCGGAAAACACCGGGGAGCTGTTTTTT.

This clonotype has a count of ten or more. CDR3 sequence: CASSLPGEGTQYF. Here the CDR3 DNA reads TGTGCCAGCAGTCTCCCGGGAGAAGGGACCCAGTACTTC. V gene TRBV28 combines with J gene TRBJ2-5, with a possible D match to TRBD2 (6 bases). The ends were cut back, 5 bases at V and 7 bases at J, with 14 bases in the middle. The CDR3 spans 13 residues. The germline V gene encodes CDR1 MDHEN and CDR2 SYDVKM.

At least ten counts were recorded for this clonotype. This chain joins TRBV6-1 and TRBJ2-7, with D perhaps matching TRBD1 (6 bases). CDR1 is MNHNS and CDR2 is SASEGT in the germline V gene. The CDR3 has 15 residues. V was clipped by 2 bases and J by 4 bases, with 15 bases between them. CDR3 sequence (DNA): TGTGCCAGCAGTGAAAATCTGGGGGCTTGGTACGAGCAGTACTTC. It translates to CASSENLGAWYEQYF.

There are many counts of this clonotype. The rearrangement links TRBV10-3 to TRBJ2-2; D may be TRBD2 (5 bases). The CDR3 length is 14 residues. Germline loops: CDR1 ENHRY, CDR2 SYGVKD. V lost 7 bases, J lost 4 bases, and 13 bases lay in between. Here the CDR3 reads CAIKAGPRTGELFF. In DNA form, the CDR3 reads TGTGCCATCAAGGCGGGTCCACGCACCGGGGAGCTGTTTTTT.

This sequence joins TRBV29-1 and TRBJ2-7, with D possibly being TRBD1 (6 bases). The V end was cut by 4 bases, the J end by 12 bases, with 16 bases between. Germline lookup yields CDR1 SQVTM and CDR2 ANQGSEA. This CDR3 spans 11 amino acids. The CDR3 DNA is TGCAGCGTTGGGGTCGGACAGTCACGGTACTTC. Encoded protein: CSVGVGQSRYF.

This clonotype was picked up a small number of times. The chain employs TRBV6-2 or TRBV6-3 and TRBJ1-1; D is unresolved. The CDR3 sequence is 13 residues long. Trimming took 5 bases from V and 3 from J, leaving 10 bases between them. Germline lookup yields CDR1 MNHEY and CDR2 SVGEGT. The CDR3 reads CASSKKPDTEAFF. Here the CDR3 DNA reads TGTGCCAGCAGTAAGAAACCGGACACTGAAGCTTTCTTT.